A selection of T cell receptor beta chains follows, all from one sample in a study of shared clonotypes between healthy human individuals. TCRdb's table, derived via immunoSEQ multiplex PCR, lists solely in-frame clones and lacks some. The sample includes 2 million to 2.5 million clones, 90% to 95% of them seen just once. The source material was naive CD4+ T cells from PBMCs. The source of these receptors is a young man in good health. Some clones in this sample may be carry-over from other donors' samples. CDR3s include the opening cysteine and the closing phenylalanine or tryptophan. The D gene is left open where the match is weak. Clone size, where shown, is once, few, many, or a class for clones that have expanded.

>TRBV7-7|TRBJ2-5|-|-
TGTGCCAGCAGCTTACTCGGTAACGGTGGAGAGACCCAGTACTTC
CASSLLGNGGETQYF
>TRBV5-1|TRBJ1-4|-|-
TGCGCCAGCAGCCCTTCGGGACAATATGAAAAACTGTTTTTT
CASSPSGQYEKLFF
>TRBV18|TRBJ2-1|TRBD2|-
TGTGCCAGCTCACCAGGGAGACTAGCGGGAGACTACAATGAGCAGTTCTTC
CASSPGRLAGDYNEQFF
>TRBV5-8|TRBJ2-3|TRBD2|-
TGTGCCAGCAGTGGGGGACTAAAGACAGATACGCAGTATTTT
CASSGGLKTDTQYF
>TRBV7-9|TRBJ2-7|-|-
TGTGCCAGCAGCTTCGCGCCCGGGGACGAGCAGTACTTC
CASSFAPGDEQYF
>TRBV12-5|TRBJ2-1|-|-
TGTGCTAGTGGTTTGGGGGGGACCTACAATGAGCAGTTCTTC
CASGLGGTYNEQFF
>TRBV10-3|TRBJ2-5|-|-
TGTGCCATCAGTGAGTCGCCCCTAAGTGGCCAAGAGACCCAGTACTTC
CAISESPLSGQETQYF
>TRBV6-5|TRBJ1-3|-|-
TGTGCCAGTGGGCAGTTGGGGAACACCATATATTTT
CASGQLGNTIYF
>TRBV5-4|TRBJ1-1|TRBD1|-
TGTGCCAGCAGCTTCCAGGGGGCCTTGAACACTGAAGCTTTCTTT
CASSFQGALNTEAFF
>TRBV28|TRBJ2-7|TRBD2|once
TGTGCCAGCAGTTTATGGGTGACTAGCGGCTACGAGCAGTACTTC
CASSLWVTSGYEQYF
>TRBV4-1|TRBJ2-3|-|-
TGCGCCAGCAGCCGGGAAGGCTTCACAGATACGCAGTATTTT
CASSREGFTDTQYF
>TRBV27|TRBJ2-7|TRBD2|-
TGTGCCAGCAGTTTAAGACTGCTAGCGGGAGGTCCCCCCTACGAGCAGTACTTC
CASSLRLLAGGPPYEQYF
>TRBV4-1|TRBJ1-1|-|once
TGCGCCAGCAGCCGCATAGGCCCCATGAACACTGAAGCTTTCTTT
CASSRIGPMNTEAFF
>TRBV11-2|TRBJ2-1|-|-
TGTGCCAGCAGCTTAGTGCGTTTCTCCTACAATGAGCAGTTCTTC
CASSLVRFSYNEQFF
>TRBV18|TRBJ1-1|TRBD1|-
TGTGCCAGCTCACCGGACAGGGTGAACACTGAAGCTTTCTTT
CASSPDRVNTEAFF
>TRBV11-2|TRBJ2-4|-|once
TGTGCCAGCAGCTTAGAATTCGGGTTTCAGTACTTC
CASSLEFGFQYF
>TRBV7-9|TRBJ2-5|-|-
TGTGCCAGCAGCCGCCTAGACGGGAACTCTCCAGAGACCCAGTACTTC
CASSRLDGNSPETQYF